Detailed here is one T cell receptor beta chain. The data originate from a study of OX40 agonist ivuxolimab in advanced cancers. About the research overall: Antecedent anti-PD-1, anti-PD-L1 or anti-CTLA-4 therapy was permissible, with roughly 40% having received some. Three patients got partial responses; one had hepatocellular carcinoma and two had cutaneous melanoma.

Data came from immunoSEQ multiplex PCR; TCRdb stores just in-frame clones and leaves some out. The sample yields under 200,000 clones, around 94% seen once. This CDR3 has 13 residues. Between the trimmed V and J ends, which lost 2 bases and 4 bases, there was a span of 8 bases. The germline V gene encodes CDR1 MDHEN and CDR2 SYDVKM. The chain links TRBV28 to TRBJ2-5; D call uncertain. This receptor was obtained from an adult with an advanced solid tumor such as melanoma, head and neck, liver or kidney cancer. Sequenced material: CD4+ or CD8+ T cells sorted from blood, taken in a trial of the OX40 agonist ivuxolimab. In DNA form, the CDR3 reads TGTGCCAGCAGTTTACGGGCGGTAGAGACCCAGTACTTC. Translating gives CASSLRAVETQYF.